Presented here are 20 T cell receptor beta chains from one specimen sequenced in a study of shared clonotypes between healthy human individuals. Using immunoSEQ multiplex PCR, the repertoire was profiled, and TCRdb retains in-frame clones only, with some absent. The data show over 95,000 clones, with about 45% seen just once and about 14% held by the top ten. The sample taken for sequencing was PBMCs. These receptors were obtained from a woman in her 40s in good health. Some clones in this sample may be carry-over from other donors' samples.

In this sample, this clone turned up many times. The chain couples TRBV5-1 to TRBJ2-5; maybe TRBD2 (5 bases). V was pared by 4 bases and J by 0 bases, with 10 bases between. The CDR3 is made up of 14 amino acids. Germline-derived CDR1 and CDR2 are SGHRS and YFSETQ. The chain's CDR3 is CASSETRNQETQYF. DNA of the CDR3: TGCGCCAGCAGCGAAACTAGAAACCAAGAGACCCAGTACTTC. Filled out from reference TRBV5-1 and TRBJ2-5, the complete variable domain reads KAGVTQTPRYLIKTRGQQVTLSCSPISGHRSVSWYQQTPGQGLQFLFEYFSETQRNKGNFPGRFSGRQFSNSRSEMNVSTLELGDSALYLCASSETRNQETQYFGPGTRLLVL.

The V gene is TRBV7-3, the J gene TRBJ2-1; TRBD2 agrees at 10 bases. Germline V CDR1 and CDR2: SGHTA, FQGTGA. The CDR3 has 15 residues. With V trimmed by 4 bases and J by 5 bases, 5 bases remained unmatched. The CDR3: CASSSPTSGHNEQFF. CDR3 nucleotide sequence: TGTGCCAGCAGCTCTCCGACTAGCGGGCACAATGAGCAGTTCTTC.

This sequence joins TRBV15 and TRBJ1-4; D unresolved. Germline lookup yields CDR1 LNHNV and CDR2 YYDKDF (reference sequence). The CDR3 runs 15 residues. V shed 0 bases and J shed 7 bases, with 12 bases lying between them. CDR3 residues: CATSRDLAEGEKLFF. Written as DNA, the CDR3 is TGTGCCACCAGCAGAGATCTGGCAGAAGGTGAAAAACTGTTTTTT.

With regard to this clone: Just one base apart from a much larger clone, this may be a read error. Within the sample, other DNA sequences also encode this same CDR3. The genes are TRBV5-1 and TRBJ2-7, with TRBD2 matching over 7 bases. This CDR3 comprises 15 residues. Germline V gene sequence: CDR1 SGHRS, CDR2 YFSETQ. V gave up 2 bases and J gave up 6 bases; unmatched junction bases: 11. CDR3 coding DNA: TGCGCCAGCAGCTTCCAACCAGTCGGGGAGGGCGAGCAGTACTTC. Protein product: CASSFQPVGEGEQYF.

This rearrangement joins TRBV2 to TRBJ1-1; 8 positions agree with TRBD1. Germline values: CDR1 SNHLY, CDR2 FYNNEI. This CDR3 contains 15 residues. The trim removed 6 bases at V and 1 base at J, leaving 7 bases unmatched. The CDR3 DNA reads TGTGCCAGCAGCAGAGACAGGGGACGGAACACTGAAGCTTTCTTT. Amino acid sequence: CASSRDRGRNTEAFF.

This clone was observed a few times. A much larger clone lies one base from this, so it may be a read error. The chain is built from TRBV7-8 and TRBJ2-7; 9 nucleotides align to TRBD1. The CDR3 is 13 residues long. Trimming cost V 5 bases and J 6 bases; bases outside gene matches: 5. The germline V gene encodes CDR1 SGHVS and CDR2 FQNEAQ. The CDR3 reads CASSRRQGGEQYF. The CDR3 DNA sequence: TGTGCCAGCAGCAGGAGACAGGGGGGCGAGCAGTACTTC.

With respect to this clone: This sequence is one base from a far larger clone and is likely a read error. This chain joins TRBV30 and TRBJ1-2; 10 nucleotides agree with TRBD1. There are 14 residues in the CDR3. The J segment lost 7 bases and the V segment lost 6 bases, leaving 11 bases of the junction unmatched. CDR1 and CDR2 from the germline V gene are GTSNPN and SVGIG (reference sequence). The CDR3 region has the DNA TGTGCCTGTAGACAGGGGGCCCCCTTCTGTGGCTACACCTTC. Its protein product is CACRQGAPFCGYTF. The full variable domain, with the rest looked up from reference TRBV30 and TRBJ1-2, is SQTIHQWPATLVQPVGSPLSLECTVEGTSNPNLYWYRQAAGRGLQLLFYSVGIGQISSEVPQNLSASRPQDRQFILSSKKLLLSDSGFYLCACRQGAPFCGYTFGSGTRLTVV.

In this sample, this clone turned up once. V and J are TRBV30 and TRBJ1-2, with 8 bases matching TRBD1. The length of the CDR3 is 13 residues. Per germline, CDR1 GTSNPN and CDR2 SVGIG (reference sequence). J gave up 9 bases and V 3 bases, and 9 bases lay outside the gene matches. CDR3 coding DNA: TGTGCCTGGAGCTTGGGACAGGATTTGAGCTACACCTTC. Its protein is CAWSLGQDLSYTF.

The chain links TRBV7-2 to TRBJ2-7; TRBD2 aligns across 10 bases. The V gene end was trimmed by 1 base and the J gene end by 2 bases; junction bases not matched to a gene: 5. The CDR3 covers 16 residues. In germline, CDR1 is SGHTA, CDR2 FQGNSA. The CDR3 DNA reads TGTGCCAGCAGCTTAGGTTTGCTAGCGGGAGCCTACGAGCAGTACTTC. It yields the protein CASSLGLLAGAYEQYF.

V is TRBV5-1 and J is TRBJ2-7, with D tentatively TRBD1 or TRBD2 (5 bases each). The CDR3 totals 14 residues. The V end lost 4 bases, the J end lost 6 bases, and 17 bases lay between the germline ends. CDR1 and CDR2 (germline): SGHRS, YFSETQ. CDR3 residues: CASSPPGQLAEQYF. In DNA form, the CDR3 reads TGCGCCAGCAGCCCCCCGGGGCAGCTGGCCGAGCAGTACTTC.

A word on this clone: This sample includes further DNA sequences coding for the same CDR3. The chain employs TRBV30 and TRBJ1-5, with D uncertain. V was cut by 1 base and J by 1 base, with 5 bases left in between. Germline loops: CDR1 GTSNPN, CDR2 SVGIG (reference sequence). This CDR3 spans 13 amino acids. This CDR3 reads CAWSGKSNQPQHF. CDR3 bases: TGTGCCTGGAGTGGGAAAAGCAATCAGCCCCAGCATTTT.

This clone was picked up a small number of times. The chain is built from TRBV18 and TRBJ1-3, with a weak D call TRBD1 (5 bases). V dropped 6 bases and J dropped 8 bases, with 11 bases sitting between them. CDR3 length equals 12 residues. From germline, CDR1 is KGHSH and CDR2 LQKENI. DNA of the CDR3: TGTGCCAGCTCTCCGATGGGGGACACCATATATTTT. Residues: CASSPMGDTIYF.

The V gene is TRBV4-2, the J gene TRBJ2-1; tentatively, D is TRBD2 (6 bases). The CDR3 is 16 amino acids. In germline, CDR1 is LGHNA, CDR2 YNFKEQ. V was pared by 1 base and J by 4 bases, with 14 bases between. As DNA, the CDR3 is TGTGCCAGCAGCCAAGCGGGACTCCACCAATACAATGAGCAGTTCTTC. Protein: CASSQAGLHQYNEQFF.

The CDR3 spells CASSFPNEKLFF. CDR3 DNA: TGTGCCAGCAGCTTTCCTAATGAAAAACTGTTTTTT. The J gene is TRBJ1-4, the V gene TRBV7-9; D is unclear. Germline lookup yields CDR1 SEHNR and CDR2 FQNEAQ (reference sequence). The CDR3 totals 12 residues. Trimming shortened V by 3 bases and J by 3 bases, and 2 bases separated the two germline ends.

The chain links TRBV5-1 to TRBJ2-1; TRBD2 is a possible D gene (6 bases). The CDR3 runs to 16 residues. Germline V gene data show CDR1 as SGHRS and CDR2 as YFSETQ. Trimming took 1 base from V and 7 from J, leaving 18 bases between them. The chain's CDR3 is CASSLWGELVVNEQFF. CDR3 in DNA: TGCGCCAGCAGCTTGTGGGGGGAGCTAGTAGTTAATGAGCAGTTCTTC.

The sample holds one count of this clone. The chain uses TRBV7-8 and TRBJ2-7; tentatively, D is TRBD1 (5 bases). Trimming left V 1 base short and J 2 bases short, with 6 bases between. CDR3 length: 13 residues. Germline CDR1 reads SGHVS; CDR2 reads FQNEAQ. CDR3 region: CASSLVGAYEQYF. The CDR3, as DNA: TGTGCCAGCAGCTTAGTAGGGGCCTACGAGCAGTACTTC.

The CDR3: CASSLLAGEQFF. The CDR3 DNA is TGCGCCAGCAGCCTACTAGCGGGAGAGCAGTTCTTC. The chain has TRBV4-1 and TRBJ2-1; 10 positions agree with TRBD2. This CDR3 contains 12 residues. J lost 10 bases, V lost 4 bases, and 1 base had no gene match. In germline, CDR1 is MGHRA, CDR2 YSYEKL.

This rearrangement joins TRBV18 to TRBJ2-7; D is tentatively TRBD1 or TRBD2 (5 bases each). Trimming stripped 4 bases from V and 6 bases from J, with 16 bases between. The germline CDR1 and CDR2 sequences are KGHSH and LQKENI. The CDR3 length is 14 residues. CDR3 bases: TGTGCCAGCTCACTCACCGGGACCGGCTTCGAGCAGTACTTC. Its translation is CASSLTGTGFEQYF.

This chain uses TRBV25-1 with TRBJ1-2; D not resolved. This CDR3 has 14 residues. With 1 base removed from V and 13 bases from J, the gap between germline ends came to 19 bases. The germline V gene encodes CDR1 MGHDK and CDR2 SYGVNS. CDR3 loop: CASSESQVGSGFTF. The CDR3, as DNA: TGTGCCAGCAGTGAATCCCAAGTAGGCAGTGGGTTCACCTTC.

The genes are TRBV5-7 and TRBJ2-2, with 8 bases lining up with TRBD1. TRBV5-7 carries the ORF label, with uncertain function. J was trimmed by 4 bases and V by 0 bases; bases with no gene match: 8. This CDR3 is built from 17 residues. The CDR3 protein is CASSLAGEQGATGELFF. The CDR3 region has the DNA TGTGCCAGCAGCTTGGCCGGGGAGCAGGGGGCCACCGGGGAGCTGTTTTTT.